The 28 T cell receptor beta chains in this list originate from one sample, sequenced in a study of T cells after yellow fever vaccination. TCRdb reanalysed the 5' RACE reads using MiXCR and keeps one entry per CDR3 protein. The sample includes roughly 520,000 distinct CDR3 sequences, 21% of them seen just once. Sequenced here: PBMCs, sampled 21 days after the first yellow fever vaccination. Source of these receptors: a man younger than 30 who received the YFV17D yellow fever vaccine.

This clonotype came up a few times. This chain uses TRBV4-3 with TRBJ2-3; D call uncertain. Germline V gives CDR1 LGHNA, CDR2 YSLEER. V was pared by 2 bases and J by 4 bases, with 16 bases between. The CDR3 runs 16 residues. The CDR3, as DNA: TGCGCCAGCAGCCAAAACGCCCGGGCAGGTGCAGATACGCAGTATTTT. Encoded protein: CASSQNARAGADTQYF.

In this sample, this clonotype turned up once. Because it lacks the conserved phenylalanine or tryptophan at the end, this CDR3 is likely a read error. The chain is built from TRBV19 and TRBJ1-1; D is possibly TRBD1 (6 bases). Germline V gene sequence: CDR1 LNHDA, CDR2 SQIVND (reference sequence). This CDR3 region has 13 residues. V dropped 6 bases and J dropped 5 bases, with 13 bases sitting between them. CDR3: CASRPQGFTEAFI. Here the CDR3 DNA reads TGTGCCAGTAGGCCACAGGGATTTACTGAAGCTTTCATT.

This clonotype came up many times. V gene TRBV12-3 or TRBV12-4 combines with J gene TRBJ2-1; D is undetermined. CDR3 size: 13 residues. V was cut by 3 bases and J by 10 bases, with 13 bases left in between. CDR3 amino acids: CASSLQASAEQFF. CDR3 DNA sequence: TGTGCCAGCAGTTTGCAAGCGAGTGCCGAGCAGTTCTTC.

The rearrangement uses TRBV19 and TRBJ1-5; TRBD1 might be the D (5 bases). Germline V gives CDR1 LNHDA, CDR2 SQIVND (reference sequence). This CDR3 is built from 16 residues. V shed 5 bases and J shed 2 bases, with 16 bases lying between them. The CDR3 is CASSPWEGLGNQPQHF. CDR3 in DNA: TGTGCCAGTAGTCCCTGGGAGGGGTTGGGCAATCAGCCCCAGCATTTT.

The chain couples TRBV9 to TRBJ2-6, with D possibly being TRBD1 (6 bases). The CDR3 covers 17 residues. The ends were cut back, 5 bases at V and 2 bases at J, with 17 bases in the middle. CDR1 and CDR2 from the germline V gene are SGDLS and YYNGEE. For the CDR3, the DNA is TGTGCCAGCAGATCATTGGGACATCGAACTGGGGCCAACGTCCTGACTTTC. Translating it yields CASRSLGHRTGANVLTF.

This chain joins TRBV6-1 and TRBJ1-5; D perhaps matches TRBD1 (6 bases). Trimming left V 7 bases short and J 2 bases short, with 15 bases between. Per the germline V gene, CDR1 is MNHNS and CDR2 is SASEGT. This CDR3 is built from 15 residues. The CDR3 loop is CASMPGALGNQPQHF. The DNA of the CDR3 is TGTGCCAGCATGCCGGGGGCGCTTGGCAATCAGCCCCAGCATTTT.

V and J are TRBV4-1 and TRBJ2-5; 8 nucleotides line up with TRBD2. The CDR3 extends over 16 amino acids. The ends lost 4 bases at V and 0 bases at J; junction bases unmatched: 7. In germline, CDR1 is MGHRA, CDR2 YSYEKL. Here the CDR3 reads CASSPGAGGYQETQYF. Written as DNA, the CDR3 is TGCGCCAGCAGCCCCGGGGCGGGGGGATACCAAGAGACCCAGTACTTC.

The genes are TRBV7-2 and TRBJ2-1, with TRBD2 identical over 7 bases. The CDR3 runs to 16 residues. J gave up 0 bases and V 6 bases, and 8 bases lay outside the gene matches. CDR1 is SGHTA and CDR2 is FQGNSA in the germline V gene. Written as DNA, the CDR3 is TGTGCCAGCAGGCCCCAAACTAGCGCCTCCTACAATGAGCAGTTCTTC. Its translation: CASRPQTSASYNEQFF.

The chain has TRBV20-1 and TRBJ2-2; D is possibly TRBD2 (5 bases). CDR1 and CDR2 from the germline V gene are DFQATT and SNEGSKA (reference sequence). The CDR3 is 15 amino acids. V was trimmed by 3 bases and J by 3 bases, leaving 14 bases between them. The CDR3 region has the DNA TGCAGTGCTAGTTCCCCAGGAGGTTACACCGGGGAGCTGTTTTTT. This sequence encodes CSASSPGGYTGELFF.

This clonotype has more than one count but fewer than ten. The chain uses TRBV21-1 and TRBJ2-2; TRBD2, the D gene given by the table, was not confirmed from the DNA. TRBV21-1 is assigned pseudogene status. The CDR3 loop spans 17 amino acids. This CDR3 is CASSPPLAGGRSGELFF. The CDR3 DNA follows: TGTGCCAGCAGCCCTCCTCTAGCGGGGGGGCGGTCCGGGGAGCTGTTTTTT.

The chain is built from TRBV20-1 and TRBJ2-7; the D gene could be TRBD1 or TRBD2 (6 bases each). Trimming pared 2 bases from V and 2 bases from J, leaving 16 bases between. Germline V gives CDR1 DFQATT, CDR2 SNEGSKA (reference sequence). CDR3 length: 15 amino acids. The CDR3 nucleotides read TGCAGTGCTAGAACTAGCACCAGACAGGCCTACGAGCAGTACTTC. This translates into CSARTSTRQAYEQYF.

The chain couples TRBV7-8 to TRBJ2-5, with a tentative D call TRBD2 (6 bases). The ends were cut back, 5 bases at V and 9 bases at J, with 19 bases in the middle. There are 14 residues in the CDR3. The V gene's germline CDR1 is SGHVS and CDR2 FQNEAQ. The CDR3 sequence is CASSQDWESGAQYF. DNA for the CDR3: TGTGCCAGCAGCCAGGACTGGGAATCGGGGGCCCAGTACTTC.

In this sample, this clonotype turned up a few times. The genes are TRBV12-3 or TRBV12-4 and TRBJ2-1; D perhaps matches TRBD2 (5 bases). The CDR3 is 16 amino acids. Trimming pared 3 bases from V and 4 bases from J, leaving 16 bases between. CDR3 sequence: CASSFPIPRGYNEQFF. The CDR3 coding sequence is TGTGCCAGCAGTTTCCCCATCCCTCGGGGATACAATGAGCAGTTCTTC.

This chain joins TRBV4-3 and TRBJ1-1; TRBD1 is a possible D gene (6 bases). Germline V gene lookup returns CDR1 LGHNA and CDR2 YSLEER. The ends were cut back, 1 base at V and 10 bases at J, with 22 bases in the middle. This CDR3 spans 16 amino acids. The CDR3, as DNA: TGCGCCAGCAGCCAAGCGATGGGACATCGTCGAGTAGGAGCTTTCTTT. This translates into CASSQAMGHRRVGAFF.

In DNA, the CDR3 is TGTGCCAGCAGTGTCGACAGCTTTCTAGTGTATGGCTACACCTTC. This codes for CASSVDSFLVYGYTF. V and J are TRBV7-2 and TRBJ1-2; a possible D gene is TRBD1 (5 bases). Germline CDR1 SGHTA, CDR2 FQGNSA. With 6 bases removed from V and 5 bases from J, the gap between germline ends came to 19 bases. The CDR3 is 15 amino acids. Combining the CDR3 with reference TRBV7-2 and TRBJ1-2 gives the whole variable domain GAGVSQSPSNKVTEKGKDVELRCDPISGHTALYWYRQSLGQGLEFLIYFQGNSAPDKSGLPSDRFSAERTGGSVSTLTIQRTQQEDSAVYLCASSVDSFLVYGYTFGSGTRLTVV.

The CDR3 sequence is CASRATWLIYGYTF. The DNA of the CDR3 is TGTGCCAGCAGGGCGACCTGGCTTATCTATGGCTACACCTTC. This chain joins TRBV2 and TRBJ1-2; the D is unclear. The V end was cut by 6 bases, the J end by 4 bases, with 15 bases between. Germline V CDR1 and CDR2: SNHLY, FYNNEI. The CDR3 loop spans 14 amino acids.

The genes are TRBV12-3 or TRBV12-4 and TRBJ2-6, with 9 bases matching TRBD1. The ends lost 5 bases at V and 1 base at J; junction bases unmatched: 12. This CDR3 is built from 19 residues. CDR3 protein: CASSAYPGQGLSGANVLTF. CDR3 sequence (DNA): TGTGCCAGCAGTGCTTATCCGGGACAGGGACTTTCTGGGGCCAACGTCCTGACTTTC.

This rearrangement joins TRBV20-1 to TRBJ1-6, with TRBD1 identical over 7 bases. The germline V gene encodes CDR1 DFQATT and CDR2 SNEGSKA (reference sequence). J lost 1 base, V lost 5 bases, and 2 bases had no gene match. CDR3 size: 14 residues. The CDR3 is CSAGGQSYNSPLHF. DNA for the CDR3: TGCAGTGCTGGGGGACAGTCCTATAATTCACCCCTCCACTTT.

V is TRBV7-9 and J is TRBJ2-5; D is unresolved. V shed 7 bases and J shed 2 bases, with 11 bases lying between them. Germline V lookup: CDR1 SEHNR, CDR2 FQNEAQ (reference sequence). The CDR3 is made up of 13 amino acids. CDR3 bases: TGTGCCAGCAACCGGACCCCACAAGAGACCCAGTACTTC. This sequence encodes CASNRTPQETQYF.

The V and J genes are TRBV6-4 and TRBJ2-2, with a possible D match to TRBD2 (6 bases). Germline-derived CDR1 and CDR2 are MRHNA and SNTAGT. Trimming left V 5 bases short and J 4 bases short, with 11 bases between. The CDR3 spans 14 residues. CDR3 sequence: CASSNFGGTGELFF. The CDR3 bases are TGTGCCAGCAGTAACTTCGGGGGCACCGGGGAGCTGTTTTTT.

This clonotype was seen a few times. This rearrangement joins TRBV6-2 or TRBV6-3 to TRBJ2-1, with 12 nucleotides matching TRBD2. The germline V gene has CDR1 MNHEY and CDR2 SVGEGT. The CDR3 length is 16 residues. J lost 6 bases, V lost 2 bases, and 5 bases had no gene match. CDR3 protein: CASSYQTSGGRNEQFF. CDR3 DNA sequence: TGTGCCAGCAGTTACCAGACTAGCGGGGGCCGCAATGAGCAGTTCTTC.

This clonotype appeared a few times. The CDR3 DNA sequence: TGCAGTGCTAGAGATAGGCGGGGCGGTCAGCCCCAGCATTTT. Translated, it gives CSARDRRGGQPQHF. V is TRBV20-1 and J is TRBJ1-5; possibly TRBD1 for D (5 bases). The germline V gene encodes CDR1 DFQATT and CDR2 SNEGSKA (reference sequence). This CDR3 spans 14 amino acids. Between the trimmed V and J ends, which lost 0 bases and 6 bases, there was a span of 12 bases.

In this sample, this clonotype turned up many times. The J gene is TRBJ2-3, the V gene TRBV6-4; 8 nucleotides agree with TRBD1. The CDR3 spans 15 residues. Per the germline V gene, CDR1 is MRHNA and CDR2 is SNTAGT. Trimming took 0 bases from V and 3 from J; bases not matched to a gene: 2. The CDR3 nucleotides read TGTGCCAGCAGTGACTCTCAGGGGGCAACAGATACGCAGTATTTT. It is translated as CASSDSQGATDTQYF.

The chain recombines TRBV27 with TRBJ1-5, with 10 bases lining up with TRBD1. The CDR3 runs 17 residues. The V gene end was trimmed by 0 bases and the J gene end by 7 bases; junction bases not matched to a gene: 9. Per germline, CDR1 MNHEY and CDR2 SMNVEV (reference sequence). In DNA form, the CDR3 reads TGTGCCAGCAGTTTATCCCCTGGGACAGGGGATGACCAGCCCCAGCATTTT. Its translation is CASSLSPGTGDDQPQHF.

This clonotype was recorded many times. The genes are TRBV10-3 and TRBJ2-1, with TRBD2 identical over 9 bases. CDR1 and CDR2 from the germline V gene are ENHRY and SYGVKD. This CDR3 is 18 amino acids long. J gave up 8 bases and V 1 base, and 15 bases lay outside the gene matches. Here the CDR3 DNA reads TGTGCCATCAGTGAGTGGCGGGGGGGCCATGTCGATCTGCATGAGCAGTTCTTC. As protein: CAISEWRGGHVDLHEQFF.

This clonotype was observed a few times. The CDR3 loop is CSASTSNQPQHF. CDR3 in DNA: TGCAGTGCTAGTACTAGCAATCAGCCCCAGCATTTT. V usage is TRBV20-1 and J usage is TRBJ1-5, with D uncertain. Germline CDR1 and CDR2: DFQATT and SNEGSKA (reference sequence). CDR3 length: 12 residues. With 3 bases removed from V and 0 bases from J, the gap between germline ends came to 3 bases.

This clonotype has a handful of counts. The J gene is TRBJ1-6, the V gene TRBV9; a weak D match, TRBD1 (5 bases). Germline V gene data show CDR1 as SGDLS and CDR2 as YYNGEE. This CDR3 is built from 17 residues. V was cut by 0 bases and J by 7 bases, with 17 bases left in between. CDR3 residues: CASSVGGRGRANSPLHF. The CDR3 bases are TGTGCCAGCAGCGTAGGGGGAAGGGGCAGGGCGAATTCACCCCTCCACTTT.

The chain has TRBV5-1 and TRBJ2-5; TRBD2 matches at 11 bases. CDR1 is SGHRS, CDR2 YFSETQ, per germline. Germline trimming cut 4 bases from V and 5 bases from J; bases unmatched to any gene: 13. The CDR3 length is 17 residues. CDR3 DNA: TGCGCCAGCAGCCAACCAGGACTAGCGGGTATATGGGAGACCCAGTACTTC. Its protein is CASSQPGLAGIWETQYF.